Described below is a single T cell receptor (beta chain) sequence and its context. The data belong to a study of blood T cell repertoires in COVID-19. Deletions cut 0 bases from V and 0 bases from J, with 6 bases between. Looked up from germline, CDR1 is SGDLS and CDR2 is YYNGEE. This CDR3 spans 14 amino acids. Generated by immunoSEQ multiplex PCR, the TCRdb table keeps only in-frame clones and is missing some. The table records 100,000 to 150,000 clones, 75% to 85% of them present only once. The TCR sequence derives from a woman aged 45 to 65 with acute or convalescent COVID-19. The chain uses TRBV9 and TRBJ1-1, with no clear D. The specimen sequenced was peripheral blood. The DNA for the CDR3 is TGTGCCAGCAGCGTAGAAGCGATGAACACTGAAGCTTTCTTT. Its protein product is CASSVEAMNTEAFF.